Only one count was recorded for the clone carrying this TCR beta chain. Sequencing used immunoSEQ multiplex PCR; TCRdb keeps in-frame clones, though not all of them. Here the sample spans roughly 200,000 clones, 81% being singletons. Germline V gene lookup returns CDR1 SGHNT and CDR2 YYREEE (reference sequence). The CDR3 has 13 amino acids. With 4 bases removed from V and 5 bases from J, the gap between germline ends came to 12 bases. The sample comes from a study of blood T cell repertoires in COVID-19. This chain joins TRBV5-4 and TRBJ1-2; possibly TRBD1 for D (6 bases). Sequencing was performed on peripheral blood. This receptor was identified in a woman older than 75 with acute or convalescent COVID-19. CDR3 DNA: TGTGCCAGCAGCCAACCGACAGGTTATGGCTACACCTTC. Translated, it gives CASSQPTGYGYTF.